This TCR beta chain was obtained from a study of T-cell memory formation after mild COVID-19. Each CDR3 protein gets one entry after TCRdb re-called the 5' RACE reads with MiXCR. The data contain 550,000 to 600,000 distinct CDR3 sequences, 15% to 20% of them singletons. The junction had 6 bases not matched to a gene; V was cut back by 6 bases and J by 6 bases. The CDR3 runs to 13 residues. The germline CDR1 and CDR2 sequences are LGHDT and YNNKEL (reference sequence). The chain combines TRBV3-1 with TRBJ1-1, with 8 bases aligning to TRBD1. Sequenced material: PBMCs or a T cell subset sorted from them (not recorded which). This sequence originates from an adult woman who had mild COVID-19 (a few samples of this study predate the infection). Cell type and time point are not known. The CDR3 loop reads CASRTGGRAEAFF. CDR3 DNA sequence: TGTGCCAGCAGAACAGGGGGTAGGGCTGAAGCTTTCTTT.